The rows below give T cell receptor beta chains drawn from one sample of a study of T cells in narcolepsy. The protocol was immunoSEQ multiplex PCR, while the TCRdb copy is restricted to in-frame clones and leaves out a portion. The sample has 30,000 to 35,000 clones, about 85% seen once. The sample was CD45RA- memory CD4+ T cells from PBMCs. The receptors come from a human donor with narcolepsy. CDR3s include the opening cysteine and the closing phenylalanine or tryptophan. D genes are given only for firm matches. Size tells how often a clone was seen (once, few, many) or the class of an expanded clone, and some rows leave it out.

j_gene: TRBJ1-1; abundance: NA; v_gene: TRBV28; d_gene: TRBD1; CDR3aa: CASTKTGGLNTEAFF; CDR3nt: TGTGCCAGCACTAAGACAGGGGGCTTGAACACTGAAGCTTTCTTT
j_gene: TRBJ2-2; abundance: NA; v_gene: TRBV9; d_gene: TRBD1; CDR3aa: CASSLDRGYANTGELFF; CDR3nt: TGTGCCAGCAGCCTGGACAGGGGGTATGCGAACACCGGGGAGCTGTTTTTT
j_gene: TRBJ1-4; abundance: few; v_gene: TRBV9; d_gene: NA; CDR3aa: CASSVESSWGEKLFF; CDR3nt: TGTGCCAGCAGCGTAGAGAGCAGTTGGGGTGAAAAACTGTTTTTT
j_gene: TRBJ2-3; abundance: few; v_gene: TRBV19; d_gene: NA; CDR3aa: CASSISKDWGTDTQYF; CDR3nt: TGTGCCAGTAGTATATCGAAAGATTGGGGCACAGATACGCAGTATTTT
j_gene: TRBJ1-1; abundance: NA; v_gene: TRBV18; d_gene: NA; CDR3aa: CASSPRVTEAFF; CDR3nt: TGTGCCAGCTCACCCAGGGTCACTGAAGCTTTCTTT
j_gene: TRBJ2-6; abundance: NA; v_gene: TRBV2; d_gene: NA; CDR3aa: CASGGRSGANVLTF; CDR3nt: TGTGCCAGCGGCGGGCGCTCTGGGGCCAACGTCCTGACTTTC
j_gene: TRBJ2-5; abundance: NA; v_gene: TRBV28; d_gene: NA; CDR3aa: CASSLQETQYF; CDR3nt: TGTGCCAGCAGCCTACAAGAGACCCAGTACTTC
j_gene: TRBJ2-3; abundance: NA; v_gene: TRBV7-2; d_gene: NA; CDR3aa: CASSLFGSTDTQYF; CDR3nt: TGTGCCAGCAGCTTATTCGGGAGCACAGATACGCAGTATTTT
j_gene: TRBJ2-1; abundance: NA; v_gene: TRBV30; d_gene: NA; CDR3aa: CAWSAGGTYNEQFF; CDR3nt: TGTGCCTGGAGTGCGGGCGGGACCTACAATGAGCAGTTCTTC
j_gene: TRBJ1-2; abundance: NA; v_gene: TRBV7-2; d_gene: NA; CDR3aa: CASSIGWATSYGYTF; CDR3nt: TGTGCCAGCAGTATAGGCTGGGCCACGTCCTATGGCTACACCTTC
j_gene: TRBJ2-7; abundance: NA; v_gene: TRBV6-5; d_gene: NA; CDR3aa: CASSYDTSAYEQYF; CDR3nt: TGTGCCAGCAGTTACGACACTAGTGCCTACGAGCAGTACTTC
j_gene: TRBJ2-7; abundance: NA; v_gene: TRBV10-3; d_gene: TRBD1; CDR3aa: CAISRIQGAPTTDEQYF; CDR3nt: TGTGCCATCAGCCGAATACAGGGGGCGCCCACTACGGACGAGCAGTACTTC
j_gene: TRBJ1-5; abundance: once; v_gene: TRBV7-2; d_gene: NA; CDR3aa: CASSLTMSNQPQHF; CDR3nt: TGTGCCAGCAGCTTGACGATGAGCAATCAGCCCCAGCATTTT
j_gene: TRBJ2-7; abundance: NA; v_gene: TRBV9; d_gene: TRBD1; CDR3aa: CASSPTGAHNHEQYF; CDR3nt: TGTGCCAGCAGCCCTACAGGGGCCCATAATCACGAGCAGTACTTC
j_gene: TRBJ1-3; abundance: NA; v_gene: TRBV19; d_gene: TRBD1; CDR3aa: CASSGWTGRFAGNTIYF; CDR3nt: TGTGCCAGTAGTGGATGGACAGGGAGGTTCGCTGGAAACACCATATATTTT
j_gene: TRBJ2-3; abundance: NA; v_gene: TRBV4-1; d_gene: NA; CDR3aa: CASSTRGGGGSTDTQYF; CDR3nt: TGCGCCAGCAGCACCAGAGGAGGGGGAGGTAGCACAGATACGCAGTATTTT
j_gene: TRBJ1-1; abundance: few; v_gene: TRBV6-6; d_gene: TRBD1; CDR3aa: CASSYAGQGTEAFF; CDR3nt: TGTGCCAGCAGTTACGCAGGACAGGGGACTGAAGCTTTCTTT
j_gene: TRBJ1-2; abundance: NA; v_gene: TRBV19; d_gene: NA; CDR3aa: CASTGTMNYGYTF; CDR3nt: TGTGCCAGCACCGGGACAATGAACTATGGCTACACCTTC
j_gene: TRBJ2-7; abundance: NA; v_gene: TRBV10-3; d_gene: NA; CDR3aa: CAIKGRNSYEQYF; CDR3nt: TGTGCCATCAAAGGCAGAAACTCCTACGAGCAGTACTTC
j_gene: TRBJ2-3; abundance: NA; v_gene: TRBV2; d_gene: NA; CDR3aa: CASRDDRRDTQYF; CDR3nt: TGTGCCAGCAGAGATGACAGAAGAGATACGCAGTATTTT
j_gene: TRBJ2-3; abundance: NA; v_gene: TRBV4-2; d_gene: TRBD1; CDR3aa: CASSQDLQGADTQYF; CDR3nt: TGTGCCAGCAGCCAAGATCTGCAGGGGGCAGATACGCAGTATTTT
j_gene: TRBJ2-1; abundance: NA; v_gene: TRBV11-2; d_gene: NA; CDR3aa: CASSLAPPSVPYNEQFF; CDR3nt: TGTGCCAGCAGCTTAGCCCCCCCTAGCGTCCCATACAATGAGCAGTTCTTC
j_gene: TRBJ2-2; abundance: once; v_gene: TRBV6-5; d_gene: NA; CDR3aa: CASSYLGPGVGELFF; CDR3nt: TGTGCCAGCAGTTACTTAGGGCCAGGGGTGGGGGAGCTGTTTTTT
j_gene: TRBJ1-6; abundance: NA; v_gene: TRBV4-3; d_gene: NA; CDR3aa: CASSQVGGLGSPLHF; CDR3nt: TGCGCCAGCAGCCAAGTGGGAGGACTTGGTTCACCCCTCCACTTT
j_gene: TRBJ2-7; abundance: NA; v_gene: TRBV11-2; d_gene: TRBD2; CDR3aa: CASSLLPSSGTSYEQYF; CDR3nt: TGTGCCAGCAGCCTACTCCCTTCTAGCGGGACCTCCTACGAGCAGTACTTC
j_gene: TRBJ2-1; abundance: NA; v_gene: TRBV29-1; d_gene: NA; CDR3aa: CSVSRRSFSYNEQFF; CDR3nt: TGCAGCGTATCTCGCCGATCGTTCTCCTACAATGAGCAGTTCTTC
j_gene: TRBJ2-1; abundance: NA; v_gene: TRBV5-1; d_gene: NA; CDR3aa: CASSLARGRIYNEQFF; CDR3nt: TGCGCCAGCAGCTTGGCGCGAGGAAGAATTTACAATGAGCAGTTCTTC
j_gene: TRBJ2-7; abundance: NA; v_gene: TRBV4-2; d_gene: NA; CDR3aa: CASSQDGLAPSGEQYF; CDR3nt: TGTGCCAGCAGCCAAGATGGGCTAGCTCCTAGTGGCGAGCAGTACTTC
j_gene: TRBJ1-5; abundance: NA; v_gene: TRBV7-8; d_gene: TRBD1; CDR3aa: CASSSQAQGANQPQHF; CDR3nt: TGTGCCAGCAGCAGTCAGGCGCAGGGGGCAAATCAGCCCCAGCATTTT
j_gene: TRBJ2-3; abundance: few; v_gene: TRBV6-6; d_gene: TRBD2; CDR3aa: CASSRTSGSGADTQYF; CDR3nt: TGTGCCAGCAGTCGGACTAGCGGGAGTGGCGCAGATACGCAGTATTTT
j_gene: TRBJ1-5; abundance: once; v_gene: TRBV6-5; d_gene: TRBD1; CDR3aa: CASTRGTGQGLEWHF; CDR3nt: TGTGCCAGCACTAGAGGGACGGGACAGGGGTTGGAATGGCATTTT
j_gene: TRBJ2-7; abundance: NA; v_gene: TRBV28; d_gene: NA; CDR3aa: CASSLQDSKVYEQYF; CDR3nt: TGTGCCAGCAGTTTACAGGACTCTAAGGTCTACGAGCAGTACTTC
j_gene: TRBJ2-1; abundance: NA; v_gene: TRBV7-3; d_gene: NA; CDR3aa: CASSLGSYNEQFF; CDR3nt: TGTGCCAGCAGCTTAGGCAGCTACAATGAGCAGTTCTTC
j_gene: TRBJ2-3; abundance: NA; v_gene: TRBV6-1; d_gene: TRBD1; CDR3aa: CASNKGTVTDTQYF; CDR3nt: TGTGCCAGCAATAAAGGGACAGTCACAGATACGCAGTATTTT
j_gene: TRBJ2-1; abundance: NA; v_gene: TRBV6-1; d_gene: TRBD2; CDR3aa: CASSEQASGRSNEQFF; CDR3nt: TGTGCCAGCAGTGAACAGGCTAGCGGGAGGTCGAATGAGCAGTTCTTC
j_gene: TRBJ1-2; abundance: NA; v_gene: TRBV28; d_gene: NA; CDR3aa: CASSVIGQLGGYTF; CDR3nt: TGTGCCAGCAGTGTGATAGGACAACTCGGCGGCTACACCTTC
j_gene: TRBJ2-5; abundance: NA; v_gene: TRBV6-1; d_gene: TRBD2; CDR3aa: CASSVSSGAKGETQYF; CDR3nt: TGTGCCAGCAGTGTTAGTAGCGGGGCAAAGGGGGAGACCCAGTACTTC
j_gene: TRBJ2-1; abundance: NA; v_gene: TRBV11-3; d_gene: NA; CDR3aa: CASSLWSGSQTYNEQFF; CDR3nt: TGTGCCAGCAGCTTATGGAGCGGCTCCCAGACCTACAATGAGCAGTTCTTC
j_gene: TRBJ2-3; abundance: NA; v_gene: TRBV7-9; d_gene: TRBD1; CDR3aa: CASSTPGGGWASTDTQYF; CDR3nt: TGTGCCAGCAGTACCCCAGGGGGCGGATGGGCTAGCACAGATACGCAGTATTTT
j_gene: TRBJ1-2; abundance: once; v_gene: TRBV5-4; d_gene: NA; CDR3aa: CASSLGGNYGYTF; CDR3nt: TGTGCCAGCAGCTTGGGGGGAAACTATGGCTACACCTTC
j_gene: TRBJ2-5; abundance: NA; v_gene: TRBV4-3; d_gene: NA; CDR3aa: CASSPWPGRGTQYF; CDR3nt: TGCGCCAGCAGCCCCTGGCCAGGACGCGGGACCCAGTACTTC
j_gene: TRBJ1-5; abundance: NA; v_gene: TRBV5-4; d_gene: NA; CDR3aa: CASSLGGSLGGNQPQHF; CDR3nt: TGTGCCAGCAGCTTGGGGGGCTCCTTGGGTGGCAATCAGCCCCAGCATTTT
j_gene: TRBJ1-2; abundance: NA; v_gene: TRBV7-2; d_gene: NA; CDR3aa: CASSLVVKNYGYTF; CDR3nt: TGTGCCAGCAGCTTAGTCGTCAAAAACTATGGCTACACCTTC
j_gene: TRBJ1-2; abundance: NA; v_gene: TRBV19; d_gene: NA; CDR3aa: CASSRQLYGYTF; CDR3nt: TGTGCCAGTAGTCGGCAGCTCTATGGCTACACCTTC
j_gene: TRBJ1-2; abundance: NA; v_gene: TRBV30; d_gene: NA; CDR3aa: CAWGRQSISNYGYTF; CDR3nt: TGTGCCTGGGGTCGCCAGTCTATATCTAACTATGGCTACACCTTC
j_gene: TRBJ2-3; abundance: NA; v_gene: TRBV5-5; d_gene: TRBD2; CDR3aa: CASSLRLAGVDTQYF; CDR3nt: TGTGCCAGCAGCTTGAGACTAGCGGGAGTTGATACGCAGTATTTT
j_gene: TRBJ2-5; abundance: few; v_gene: TRBV5-1; d_gene: NA; CDR3aa: CASSLPGGGETQYF; CDR3nt: TGCGCCAGCAGCCTCCCAGGAGGGGGAGAGACCCAGTACTTC
j_gene: TRBJ1-2; abundance: NA; v_gene: TRBV2; d_gene: TRBD1; CDR3aa: CASSGARQGAGYTF; CDR3nt: TGTGCCAGCAGTGGGGCAAGACAGGGTGCTGGCTACACCTTC
j_gene: TRBJ2-3; abundance: once; v_gene: TRBV10-3; d_gene: NA; CDR3aa: CAISGNTDTQYF; CDR3nt: TGTGCCATCAGTGGGAACACAGATACGCAGTATTTT